The 22 T cell receptor beta chains given below trace back to one sample, sequenced in a study of blood T cell repertoires in COVID-19. TCRdb's table, derived via immunoSEQ multiplex PCR, lists solely in-frame clones and lacks some. The data contain 450,000 to 600,000 clones, about nine tenths of them singletons. Sequencing was done on a sample of PBMCs or T cells enriched from blood (not recorded which). The source of these receptors is a woman younger than 30 who had recovered from COVID-19.

The rearrangement uses TRBV19 and TRBJ2-5, with 7 bases identical to TRBD2. Germline assignment: CDR1 LNHDA and CDR2 SQIVND (reference sequence). The CDR3 is 13 amino acids. Trimming cost V 6 bases and J 5 bases; bases outside gene matches: 6. The chain's CDR3 is CASRRMGGETQYF. As DNA, the CDR3 is TGTGCCAGTAGGCGGATGGGGGGGGAGACCCAGTACTTC. Combining the CDR3 with reference TRBV19 and TRBJ2-5 gives the whole variable domain DGGITQSPKYLFRKEGQNVTLSCEQNLNHDAMYWYRQDPGQGLRLIYYSQIVNDFQKGDIAEGYSVSREKKESFPLTVTSAQKNPTAFYLCASRRMGGETQYFGPGTRLLVL.

The CDR3 sequence is CASSQGRGKRELFF. The CDR3 DNA is TGTGCCAGCAGCCAAGGCCGGGGGAAGCGGGAGCTGTTTTTT. The chain is built from TRBV3-1 (or the pseudogene TRBV3-2) and TRBJ2-2, with a tentative D call TRBD2 (6 bases). Between the trimmed V and J ends, which lost 1 base and 9 bases, there was a span of 12 bases. The germline V gene has CDR1 LGHDT and CDR2 YNNKEL (reference sequence). The CDR3 sequence is 14 residues long.

J is TRBJ1-3 and V is TRBV28; D uncertain. This CDR3 comprises 12 residues. The germline V and J ends were trimmed by 10 bases and 4 bases, with 11 bases remaining between them. Germline values: CDR1 MDHEN, CDR2 SYDVKM. In DNA, the CDR3 is TGTGCCACGGGTGTGAGCGGAAACACCATATATTTT. This gives the protein CATGVSGNTIYF.

A remark on this clone: Other DNA sequences in the sample encode the same CDR3. The chain combines TRBV5-1 with TRBJ1-4; 9 bases agree with TRBD1. With 4 bases clipped from V and 4 bases from J, the junction kept 2 bases outside the gene matches. Germline assignment: CDR1 SGHRS and CDR2 YFSETQ. The CDR3 is made up of 14 amino acids. The CDR3 region has the DNA TGCGCCAGCAGCGTGGGACAGGGTAATGAAAAACTGTTTTTT. Encoded protein: CASSVGQGNEKLFF. The variable domain in full, completed from reference TRBV5-1 and TRBJ1-4, reads KAGVTQTPRYLIKTRGQQVTLSCSPISGHRSVSWYQQTPGQGLQFLFEYFSETQRNKGNFPGRFSGRQFSNSRSEMNVSTLELGDSALYLCASSVGQGNEKLFFGSGTQLSVL.

The gene calls are TRBV5-4 and TRBJ2-7; D may be TRBD2 (5 bases). Germline loops: CDR1 SGHNT, CDR2 YYREEE (reference sequence). The CDR3 contains 12 residues. Trimming shortened V by 2 bases and J by 5 bases, and 8 bases separated the two germline ends. CDR3 sequence reads: CASSFHGNEQYF. In nucleotides, the CDR3 is TGTGCCAGCAGCTTCCACGGGAACGAGCAGTACTTC.

V usage is TRBV7-9 and J usage is TRBJ1-2, with 9 nucleotides matching TRBD1. CDR1 is SEHNR and CDR2 is FQNEAQ in the germline V gene (reference sequence). With V trimmed by 1 base and J by 3 bases, 12 bases remained unmatched. This CDR3 is 18 amino acids long. In nucleotides, the CDR3 is TGTGCCAGCAGCTTAGAAGGGACAGGGTTATCGGGTGACTATGGCTACACCTTC. Translation gives CASSLEGTGLSGDYGYTF.

The rearrangement uses TRBV11-2 and TRBJ1-1; D not resolved. V lost 0 bases and J 3 bases, leaving 11 bases between the germline ends. The length of the CDR3 is 15 residues. Germline CDR1 reads SGHAT; CDR2 reads FQNNGV. This chain's CDR3 is CASSLDLVRDTEAFF. CDR3 nucleotide sequence: TGTGCCAGCAGCTTAGATCTCGTACGGGACACTGAAGCTTTCTTT. Drawing the rest from reference TRBV11-2 and TRBJ1-1, the complete variable domain is EAGVAQSPRYKIIEKRQSVAFWCNPISGHATLYWYQQILGQGPKLLIQFQNNGVVDDSQLPKDRFSAERLKGVDSTLKIQPAKLEDSAVYLCASSLDLVRDTEAFFGQGTRLTVV.

The V call is TRBV19, the J call TRBJ1-1; D is uncertain. This CDR3 contains 18 residues. V was shortened by 7 bases and J by 2 bases, with 26 bases between the two germline ends. Germline CDR1 LNHDA, CDR2 SQIVND (reference sequence). CDR3: CASTPNPAGRGINTEAFF. The CDR3 DNA is TGTGCCAGTACCCCCAATCCCGCCGGACGGGGTATTAACACTGAAGCTTTCTTT.

The V and J genes are TRBV4-2 and TRBJ2-1; the match to TRBD2 covers 7 bases. Germline CDR1 and CDR2: LGHNA and YNFKEQ. The V and J ends lost 5 bases and 7 bases, in that order; junction bases with no gene match: 8. This CDR3 has 14 amino acids. CDR3 region: CASSARLAENEQFF. As DNA, the CDR3 is TGTGCCAGCAGCGCCCGACTAGCCGAGAATGAGCAGTTCTTC.

This clone was detected only once. The chain is built from TRBV12-5 and TRBJ2-5; TRBD2 aligns across 13 bases. CDR1 LGHNT and CDR2 FRNRAP come from the germline V gene. V was clipped by 6 bases and J by 5 bases; unmatched bases: 12. The length of the CDR3 is 17 residues. This chain's CDR3 is CASGLLAGGLNRETQYF. DNA of the CDR3: TGTGCTAGTGGCTTACTAGCGGGGGGGCTTAATAGGGAGACCCAGTACTTC. The variable domain in full, with the rest retrieved from reference TRBV12-5 and TRBJ2-5, is DARVTQTPRHKVTEMGQEVTMRCQPILGHNTVFWYRQTMMQGLELLAYFRNRAPLDDSGMPKDRFSAEMPDATLATLKIQPSEPRDSAVYFCASGLLAGGLNRETQYFGPGTRLLVL.

The chain couples TRBV6-2 or TRBV6-3 to TRBJ2-1; 12 nucleotides match TRBD2. From germline, CDR1 is MNHEY and CDR2 SVGEGT. V lost 4 bases, J lost 4 bases, and 8 bases stayed unmatched. The CDR3 runs 17 residues. The CDR3 DNA reads as TGTGCCAGCAGTTGGACCCGGACTAGCGGGGCATACAATGAGCAGTTCTTC. Protein product: CASSWTRTSGAYNEQFF.

The CDR3 DNA follows: TGTGCCAGCAGTCCGGACAGGACCTATGGCTACACCTTC. Encoded protein: CASSPDRTYGYTF. This chain joins TRBV3-1 (or the pseudogene TRBV3-2) and TRBJ1-2, with 7 bases that match TRBD1. The CDR3 has 13 amino acids. Looked up from germline, CDR1 is LGHDT and CDR2 is YNNKEL (reference sequence). Trimming took 6 bases from V and 4 from J; bases not matched to a gene: 5.

This chain links TRBV5-1 with TRBJ2-3, with no clear D. Looked up from germline, CDR1 is SGHRS and CDR2 is YFSETQ. The ends were cut back, 4 bases at V and 4 bases at J, with 7 bases in the middle. The CDR3 has 12 amino acids. The CDR3 region has the DNA TGCGCCAGCAGCCTCACGGCAGATACGCAGTATTTT. Translating gives CASSLTADTQYF.

The chain links TRBV7-3 to TRBJ2-5, with a weak D call TRBD2 (6 bases). The CDR3 runs 15 residues. The V gene's germline CDR1 is SGHTA and CDR2 FQGTGA. Trimming left V 5 bases short and J 4 bases short, with 17 bases between. CDR3 region: CASSPGTSGGETQYF. The CDR3, as DNA: TGTGCCAGCAGCCCCGGGACCTCCGGGGGAGAGACCCAGTACTTC.

J is TRBJ2-7 and V is TRBV7-2; 9 positions agree with TRBD1. The CDR3 has 17 amino acids. V was pared by 3 bases and J by 0 bases, with 9 bases of the junction left unmatched. Germline assignment: CDR1 SGHTA and CDR2 FQGNSA. The CDR3 bases are TGTGCCAGCAGCTTCTTAACAACAGGGGGCCTCTCCTACGAGCAGTACTTC. Translated: CASSFLTTGGLSYEQYF.

This rearrangement joins TRBV12-3 or TRBV12-4 to TRBJ2-5, with unresolved D. The V gene lost 1 base and the J gene lost 5 bases, with 5 bases spanning the gap. The CDR3 spans 12 residues. The CDR3 region has the DNA TGTGCCAGCAGTTTAGACGGGGAGACCCAGTACTTC. Translating it yields CASSLDGETQYF.

The gene calls are TRBV5-1 and TRBJ1-2; perhaps TRBD1 as D (5 bases). The germline V gene encodes CDR1 SGHRS and CDR2 YFSETQ. V was clipped by 4 bases and J by 6 bases, with 13 bases between them. This CDR3 is built from 13 residues. The CDR3 bases are TGCGCCAGCAGCCATGGGACTGTTGATGGCTACACCTTC. Protein: CASSHGTVDGYTF.

The chain links TRBV5-1 to TRBJ2-1; D might be TRBD2 (5 bases). Trimming left V 0 bases short and J 4 bases short, with 11 bases between. Germline V gene sequence: CDR1 SGHRS, CDR2 YFSETQ. The CDR3 spans 15 residues. CDR3 nucleotides: TGCGCCAGCAGCTTGGAAAGAGGCGGGTACAATGAGCAGTTCTTC. This translates into CASSLERGGYNEQFF. Full variable domain (remainder filled in from reference TRBV5-1 and TRBJ2-1): KAGVTQTPRYLIKTRGQQVTLSCSPISGHRSVSWYQQTPGQGLQFLFEYFSETQRNKGNFPGRFSGRQFSNSRSEMNVSTLELGDSALYLCASSLERGGYNEQFFGPGTRLTVL.

The rearrangement uses TRBV19 and TRBJ1-3; D not certain. The ends were cut back, 2 bases at V and 4 bases at J, with 12 bases in the middle. CDR1 LNHDA and CDR2 SQIVND come from the germline V gene (reference sequence). The CDR3 is made up of 15 amino acids. The CDR3 reads CASSISQESGNTIYF. For the CDR3, the DNA is TGTGCCAGTAGTATATCTCAGGAATCGGGAAACACCATATATTTT. The variable domain in full, with the rest retrieved from reference TRBV19 and TRBJ1-3, is DGGITQSPKYLFRKEGQNVTLSCEQNLNHDAMYWYRQDPGQGLRLIYYSQIVNDFQKGDIAEGYSVSREKKESFPLTVTSAQKNPTAFYLCASSISQESGNTIYFGEGSWLTVV.

DNA of the CDR3: TGTGCCAGCAGCTTTCATGCGGGGGCGTATTACAATGAGCAGTTCTTC. Protein: CASSFHAGAYYNEQFF. The chain couples TRBV7-9 to TRBJ2-1; tentative D call: TRBD2 (7 bases). This CDR3 comprises 16 residues. Trimming removed 3 bases at V and 4 bases at J, with 16 bases between. Germline V gives CDR1 SEHNR, CDR2 FQNEAQ (reference sequence). Variable domain in full (rest from reference TRBV7-9 and TRBJ2-1): DTGVSQNPRHKITKRGQNVTFRCDPISEHNRLYWYRQTLGQGPEFLTYFQNEAQLEKSRLLSDRFSAERPKGSFSTLEIQRTEQGDSAMYLCASSFHAGAYYNEQFFGPGTRLTVL.

The chain recombines TRBV7-9 with TRBJ2-1, with 7 bases fitting TRBD2. The V and J ends lost 8 bases and 12 bases, in that order; junction bases with no gene match: 13. Looked up from germline, CDR1 is SEHNR and CDR2 is FQNEAQ (reference sequence). This CDR3 is 13 amino acids long. The CDR3 loop reads CASFSGPGQGQFF. CDR3 DNA: TGTGCCAGCTTTAGCGGGCCTGGGCAGGGGCAGTTCTTC.

This chain links TRBV7-9 with TRBJ1-1; TRBD1 matches at 9 bases. Trimming took 4 bases from V and 5 from J; bases not matched to a gene: 8. This CDR3 has 15 residues. Germline V lookup: CDR1 SEHNR, CDR2 FQNEAQ (reference sequence). The CDR3: CASSSSDRGGTEAFF. The CDR3 DNA sequence: TGTGCCAGCAGCTCCTCGGACAGGGGTGGTACTGAAGCTTTCTTT.